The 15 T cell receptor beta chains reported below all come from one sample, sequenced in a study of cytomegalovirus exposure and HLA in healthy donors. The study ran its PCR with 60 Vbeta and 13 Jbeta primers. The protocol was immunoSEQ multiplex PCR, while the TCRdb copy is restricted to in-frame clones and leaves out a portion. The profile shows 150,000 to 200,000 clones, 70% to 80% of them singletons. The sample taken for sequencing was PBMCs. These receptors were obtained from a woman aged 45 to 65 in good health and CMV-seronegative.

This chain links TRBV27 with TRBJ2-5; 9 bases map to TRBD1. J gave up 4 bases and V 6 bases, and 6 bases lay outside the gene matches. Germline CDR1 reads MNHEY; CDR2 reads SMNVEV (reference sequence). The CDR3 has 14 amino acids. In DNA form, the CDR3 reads TGTGCCAGCAGCTACAGGGGGCTCGGAGAGACCCAGTACTTC. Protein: CASSYRGLGETQYF.

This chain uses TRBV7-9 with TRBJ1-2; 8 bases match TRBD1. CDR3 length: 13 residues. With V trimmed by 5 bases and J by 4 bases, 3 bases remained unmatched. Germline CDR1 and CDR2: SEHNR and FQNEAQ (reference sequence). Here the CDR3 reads CASSTDRGYGYTF. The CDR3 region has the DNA TGTGCCAGCAGCACTGACAGGGGCTATGGCTACACCTTC.

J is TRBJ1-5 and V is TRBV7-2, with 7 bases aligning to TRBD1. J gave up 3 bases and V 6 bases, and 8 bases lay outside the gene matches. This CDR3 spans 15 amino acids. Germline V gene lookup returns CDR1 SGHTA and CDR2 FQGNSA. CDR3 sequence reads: CASSRETGVNQPQHF. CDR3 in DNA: TGTGCCAGCAGTCGCGAAACAGGGGTCAATCAGCCCCAGCATTTT.

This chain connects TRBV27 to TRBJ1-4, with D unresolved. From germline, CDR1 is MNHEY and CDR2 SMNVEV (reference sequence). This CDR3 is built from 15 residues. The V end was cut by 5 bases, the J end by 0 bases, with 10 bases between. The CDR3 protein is CASSMTRATNEKLFF. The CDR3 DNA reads TGTGCCAGCAGTATGACACGAGCAACTAATGAAAAACTGTTTTTT.

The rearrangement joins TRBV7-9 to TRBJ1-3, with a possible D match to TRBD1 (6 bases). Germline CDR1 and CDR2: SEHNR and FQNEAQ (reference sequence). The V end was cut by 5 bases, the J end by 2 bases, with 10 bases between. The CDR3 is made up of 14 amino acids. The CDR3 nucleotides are TGTGCCAGCAGCCCCAAGGGGGCTGGAAACACCATATATTTT. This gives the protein CASSPKGAGNTIYF.

CDR3 loop: CASSLLAANTGELFF. CDR3 sequence (DNA): TGCGCCAGCAGCTTACTAGCGGCGAACACCGGGGAGCTGTTTTTT. The chain recombines TRBV5-1 with TRBJ2-2; 8 nucleotides match TRBD2. V shed 2 bases, J shed 0 bases, and the junction held 0 bases outside the gene matches. The CDR3 sequence is 15 residues long. Germline CDR1 SGHRS, CDR2 YFSETQ. The whole variable domain, filled in from reference TRBV5-1 and TRBJ2-2, reads KAGVTQTPRYLIKTRGQQVTLSCSPISGHRSVSWYQQTPGQGLQFLFEYFSETQRNKGNFPGRFSGRQFSNSRSEMNVSTLELGDSALYLCASSLLAANTGELFFGEGSRLTVL.

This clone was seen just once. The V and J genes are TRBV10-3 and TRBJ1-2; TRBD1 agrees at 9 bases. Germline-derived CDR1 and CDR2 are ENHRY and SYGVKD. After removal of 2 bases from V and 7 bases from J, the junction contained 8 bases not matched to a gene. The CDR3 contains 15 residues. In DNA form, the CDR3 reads TGTGCCATCAGTGAGCTAGGAGGGACAGGGATTGGCTACACCTTC. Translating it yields CAISELGGTGIGYTF.

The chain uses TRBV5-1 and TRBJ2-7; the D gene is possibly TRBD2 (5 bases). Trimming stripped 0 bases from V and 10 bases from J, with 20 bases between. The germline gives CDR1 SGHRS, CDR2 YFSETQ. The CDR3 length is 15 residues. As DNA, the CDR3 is TGCGCCAGCAGCTTGGCCCAGGTTACGAGGGCACATCAGTACTTC. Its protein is CASSLAQVTRAHQYF.

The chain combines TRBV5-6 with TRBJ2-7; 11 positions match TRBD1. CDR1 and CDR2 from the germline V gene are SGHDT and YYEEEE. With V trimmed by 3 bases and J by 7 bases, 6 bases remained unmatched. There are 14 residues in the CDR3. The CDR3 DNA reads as TGTGCCAGCAGCTGGGGACAGGGGGGTGGGGAGCAGTACTTC. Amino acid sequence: CASSWGQGGGEQYF. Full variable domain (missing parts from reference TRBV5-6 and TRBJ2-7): DAGVTQSPTHLIKTRGQQVTLRCSPKSGHDTVSWYQQALGQGPQFIFQYYEEEERQRGNFPDRFSGHQFPNYSSELNVNALLLGDSALYLCASSWGQGGGEQYFGPGTRLTVT.

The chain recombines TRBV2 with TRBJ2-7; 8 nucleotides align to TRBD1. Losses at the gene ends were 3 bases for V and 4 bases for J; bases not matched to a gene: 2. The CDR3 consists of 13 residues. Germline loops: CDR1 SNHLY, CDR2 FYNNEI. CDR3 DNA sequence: TGTGCCAGCAGTGAGGACAGGGCTTACGAGCAGTACTTC. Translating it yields CASSEDRAYEQYF.

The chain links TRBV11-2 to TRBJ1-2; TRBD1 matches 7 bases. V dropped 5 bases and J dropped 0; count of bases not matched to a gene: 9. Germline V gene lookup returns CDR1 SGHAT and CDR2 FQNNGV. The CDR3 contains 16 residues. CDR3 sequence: CASSASHRGPNYGYTF. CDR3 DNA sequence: TGTGCCAGCAGCGCGTCACACAGGGGTCCTAACTATGGCTACACCTTC. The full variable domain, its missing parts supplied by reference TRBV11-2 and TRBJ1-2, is EAGVAQSPRYKIIEKRQSVAFWCNPISGHATLYWYQQILGQGPKLLIQFQNNGVVDDSQLPKDRFSAERLKGVDSTLKIQPAKLEDSAVYLCASSASHRGPNYGYTFGSGTRLTVV.

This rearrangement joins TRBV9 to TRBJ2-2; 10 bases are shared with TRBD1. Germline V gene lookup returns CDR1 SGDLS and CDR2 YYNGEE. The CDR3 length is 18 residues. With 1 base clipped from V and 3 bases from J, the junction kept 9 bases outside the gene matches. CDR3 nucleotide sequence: TGTGCCAGCAGCGTAACCGACAGGGGGCGCGCTTACACCGGGGAGCTGTTTTTT. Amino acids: CASSVTDRGRAYTGELFF.

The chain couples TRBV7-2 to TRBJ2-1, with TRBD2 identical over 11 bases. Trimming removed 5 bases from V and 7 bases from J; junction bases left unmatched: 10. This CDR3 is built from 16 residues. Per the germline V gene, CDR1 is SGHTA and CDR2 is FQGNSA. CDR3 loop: CASSLPGTSGSNEQFF. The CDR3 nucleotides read TGTGCCAGCAGCCTTCCCGGGACTAGCGGTTCAAATGAGCAGTTCTTC.

CDR3 bases: TGTGCCTGTATTGCGGCGGGAGCAACCGGGGAGCTGTTTTTT. Its translation is CACIAAGATGELFF. This rearrangement joins TRBV30 to TRBJ2-2; TRBD2 matches at 7 bases. CDR1 is GTSNPN and CDR2 is SVGIG in the germline V gene (reference sequence). This CDR3 is 14 amino acids long. V shed 6 bases, J shed 5 bases, and the junction held 9 bases outside the gene matches.

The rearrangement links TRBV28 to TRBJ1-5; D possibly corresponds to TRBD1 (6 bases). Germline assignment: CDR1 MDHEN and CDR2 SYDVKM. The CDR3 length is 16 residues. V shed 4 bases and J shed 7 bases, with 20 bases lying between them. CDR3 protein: CASSSSPPGQIQPQHF. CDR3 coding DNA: TGTGCCAGCAGTTCTTCACCCCCGGGACAAATCCAGCCCCAGCATTTT.